The clone carrying this T cell receptor (beta chain) has only a few counts. As yet, its antigen is unknown. The CDR3 has 16 amino acids. V dropped 5 bases and J dropped 3; count of bases not matched to a gene: 9. Germline V gene data show CDR1 as SGHVS and CDR2 as FNYEAQ. Unique molecular identifiers were in the cDNA, with template-switch universal primer binding. In TCRdb, the 5' RACE reads were re-called with MiXCR into one record per CDR3 protein. In the table there are around 960,000 distinct CDR3 sequences, approximately 13% of which are singletons. This entry is derived from a study of identical twins. Findings and limits, study-wide: A cross-sectional statistical analysis, not follow-up of the same donors, supported the conclusions. Among beta out-of-frame sequences, excess sharing between twins appeared weaker.

The same sample was also studied in work on yellow fever vaccine responses in identical twins.

This clonotype was sampled from a woman under 30 in good health. Material for sequencing was PBMCs. The rearrangement uses TRBV7-6 and TRBJ1-5, with TRBD1 matching over 8 bases. CDR3 sequence: CASSQGGTGVNQPQHF. In DNA, the CDR3 is TGTGCCAGCAGCCAGGGGGGGACAGGCGTCAATCAGCCCCAGCATTTT.